A selection of T cell receptor beta chains follows, all from one sample in a study of CD8+ T cells in alopecia areata. Data came from immunoSEQ multiplex PCR; TCRdb stores just in-frame clones and leaves some out. The table has around 120,000 clones, around 56% seen once. The specimen was CD4+ T cells sorted from blood, collected at week 4, from a patient treated with tofacitinib. These receptors all stem from a human donor with alopecia areata. Both conserved end residues are part of each CDR3. Fields, in order: D gene, V gene, J gene, clone size, CDR3 protein, CDR3 DNA. D genes are given only for firm matches. The size of a clone is reported for some rows only, either as once, few or many, or as a class for expanded clones.

d_gene: NA; v_gene: TRBV11-2; j_gene: TRBJ1-5; abundance: NA; CDR3aa: CASSPGFNQPQHF; CDR3nt: TGTGCCAGCAGCCCCGGTTTCAATCAGCCCCAGCATTTT
d_gene: NA; v_gene: TRBV29-1; j_gene: TRBJ2-3; abundance: few; CDR3aa: CSGYTDTQYF; CDR3nt: TGCAGCGGGTACACAGATACGCAGTATTTT
d_gene: NA; v_gene: TRBV9; j_gene: TRBJ1-6; abundance: NA; CDR3aa: CASSLWGTGNSPLHF; CDR3nt: TGTGCCAGCAGTCTCTGGGGGACCGGCAATTCACCCCTCCACTTT
d_gene: TRBD1; v_gene: TRBV6-5; j_gene: TRBJ2-1; abundance: NA; CDR3aa: CASSRDRAKQFF; CDR3nt: TGTGCCAGCAGCCGGGACAGGGCCAAGCAGTTCTTC
d_gene: TRBD2; v_gene: TRBV30; j_gene: TRBJ2-1; abundance: NA; CDR3aa: CAWSVSGVHNEQFF; CDR3nt: TGTGCCTGGAGTGTAAGCGGGGTACACAATGAGCAGTTCTTC
d_gene: NA; v_gene: TRBV25-1; j_gene: TRBJ1-4; abundance: few; CDR3aa: CASSAHTTTNEKLFF; CDR3nt: TGTGCCAGCAGTGCCCACACTACAACTAATGAAAAACTGTTTTTT
d_gene: TRBD1; v_gene: TRBV5-4; j_gene: TRBJ1-2; abundance: NA; CDR3aa: CASSLVAGGGYTF; CDR3nt: TGTGCCAGCAGCTTGGTGGCAGGGGGAGGCTACACCTTC
d_gene: TRBD1; v_gene: TRBV30; j_gene: TRBJ2-7; abundance: NA; CDR3aa: CASGQGPSRGEQYF; CDR3nt: TGTGCCTCTGGACAGGGCCCAAGTCGAGGCGAGCAGTACTTC
d_gene: NA; v_gene: TRBV5-1; j_gene: TRBJ1-2; abundance: NA; CDR3aa: CASRPQGSYGYTF; CDR3nt: TGCGCCAGCAGACCTCAGGGGTCCTATGGCTACACCTTC
d_gene: NA; v_gene: TRBV29-1; j_gene: TRBJ2-6; abundance: NA; CDR3aa: CSVQVRGGQPASPGANVLTF; CDR3nt: TGCAGCGTTCAAGTGAGAGGCGGGCAGCCCGCTTCCCCTGGGGCCAACGTCCTGACTTTC
d_gene: TRBD1; v_gene: TRBV4-2; j_gene: TRBJ1-1; abundance: NA; CDR3aa: CASSQVPDRGTTEAFF; CDR3nt: TGTGCCAGCAGCCAAGTCCCGGACAGGGGAACCACTGAAGCTTTCTTT
d_gene: NA; v_gene: TRBV29-1; j_gene: TRBJ2-3; abundance: few; CDR3aa: CSVGRDTDTQYF; CDR3nt: TGCAGCGTTGGCAGGGACACAGATACGCAGTATTTT
d_gene: NA; v_gene: TRBV7-2; j_gene: TRBJ2-2; abundance: NA; CDR3aa: CASTDRGSGPGELFF; CDR3nt: TGTGCCAGCACCGACCGGGGATCGGGGCCCGGGGAGCTGTTTTTT
d_gene: TRBD2; v_gene: TRBV4-1; j_gene: TRBJ2-1; abundance: many; CDR3aa: CASSQVDMGLAGEQFF; CDR3nt: TGCGCCAGCAGCCAAGTAGATATGGGACTAGCGGGAGAGCAGTTCTTC
d_gene: NA; v_gene: TRBV7-3; j_gene: TRBJ2-4; abundance: NA; CDR3aa: CASSPRGGSRTKNIQYF; CDR3nt: TGTGCCAGCAGCCCCAGGGGGGGAAGTCGGACCAAAAACATTCAGTACTTC
d_gene: NA; v_gene: TRBV29-1; j_gene: TRBJ2-6; abundance: few; CDR3aa: CSVAMLRSSGANVLTF; CDR3nt: TGCAGCGTTGCGATGCTGAGGTCCTCTGGGGCCAACGTCCTGACTTTC
d_gene: TRBD2; v_gene: TRBV5-1; j_gene: TRBJ2-7; abundance: few; CDR3aa: CASSWGLAGSYEQYF; CDR3nt: TGCGCCAGCAGCTGGGGACTAGCGGGCTCCTACGAGCAGTACTTC
d_gene: NA; v_gene: TRBV2; j_gene: TRBJ1-3; abundance: few; CDR3aa: CASSVGGVNTIYF; CDR3nt: TGTGCCAGCAGTGTAGGAGGGGTGAACACCATATATTTT